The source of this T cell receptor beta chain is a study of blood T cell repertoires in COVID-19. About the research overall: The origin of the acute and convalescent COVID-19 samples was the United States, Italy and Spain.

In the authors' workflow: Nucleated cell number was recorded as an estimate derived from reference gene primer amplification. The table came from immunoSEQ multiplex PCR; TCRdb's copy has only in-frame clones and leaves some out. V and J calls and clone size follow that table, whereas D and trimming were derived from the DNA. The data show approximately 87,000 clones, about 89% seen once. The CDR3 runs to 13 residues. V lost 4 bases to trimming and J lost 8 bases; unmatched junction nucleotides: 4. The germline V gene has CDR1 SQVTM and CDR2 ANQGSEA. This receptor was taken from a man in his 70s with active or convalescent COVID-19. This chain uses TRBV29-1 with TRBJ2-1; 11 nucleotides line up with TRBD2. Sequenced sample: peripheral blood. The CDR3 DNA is TGCAGCGTTGTAGCGGGAGGGCTCCATGAGCAGTTCTTC. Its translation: CSVVAGGLHEQFF.